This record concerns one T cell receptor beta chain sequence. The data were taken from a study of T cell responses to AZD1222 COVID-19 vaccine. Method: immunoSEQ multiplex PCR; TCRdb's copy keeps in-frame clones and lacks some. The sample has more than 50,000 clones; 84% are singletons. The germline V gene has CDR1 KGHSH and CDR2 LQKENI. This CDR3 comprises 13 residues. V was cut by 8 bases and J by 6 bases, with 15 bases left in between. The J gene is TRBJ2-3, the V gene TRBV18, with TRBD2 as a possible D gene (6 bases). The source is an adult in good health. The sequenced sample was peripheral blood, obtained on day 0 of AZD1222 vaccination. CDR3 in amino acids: CASRGTAVDTQYF. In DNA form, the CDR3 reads TGTGCCAGCCGCGGGACCGCAGTTGATACGCAGTATTTT. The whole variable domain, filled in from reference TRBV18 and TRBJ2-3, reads NAGVMQNPRHLVRRRGQEARLRCSPMKGHSHVYWYRQLPEEGLKFMVYLQKENIIDESGMPKERFSAEFPKEGPSILRIQQVVRGDSAAYFCASRGTAVDTQYFGPGTRLTVL.